Listed below are T cell receptor beta chains from one sample, sequenced in a study of T-cell memory formation after mild COVID-19. TCRdb redid the calling of the 5' RACE reads with MiXCR, one entry per CDR3 protein. The sample includes around 90,000 distinct CDR3 sequences, about 13% of them seen just once. Sequenced sample: PBMCs or a T cell subset sorted from them (not recorded which). The receptor set was obtained from an adult woman who had mild COVID-19 (a few samples of this study predate the infection). Cell type and time point are not known. CDR3s include the opening cysteine and the closing phenylalanine or tryptophan. D genes are given only for firm matches. Part of the rows lack a size; the others show once, few, many or a class for expanded clones.

V gene	J gene	D gene	clone size	CDR3 DNA	CDR3 protein
TRBV19	TRBJ2-7	TRBD2	many	TGTGCCAGTAGTATAGTTGGCGGGAGCGAAGAGCAGTACTTC	CASSIVGGSEEQYF
TRBV6-4	TRBJ2-2	-	few	TGTGCCAGCAAAGGGGTAGCGTCCGGGGAGCTGTTTTTT	CASKGVASGELFF
TRBV7-2	TRBJ2-3	-	few	TGTGCCAGCAGCTTAATCAGGGCCTCAACAGATACGCAGTATTTT	CASSLIRASTDTQYF
TRBV4-1	TRBJ2-1	TRBD2	few	TGCGCCAGCAGCCACGGGGGGACCTACAATGAGCAGTTCTTC	CASSHGGTYNEQFF
TRBV5-6	TRBJ2-3	TRBD2	-	TGTGCCAGCAGCTTGATCTGGGGAGGGGGCACAGATACGCAGTATTTT	CASSLIWGGGTDTQYF
TRBV7-6	TRBJ1-3	-	-	TGTGCCAGCAGCCCGAGCTCTGGAAACACCATATATTTT	CASSPSSGNTIYF
TRBV7-9	TRBJ2-1	TRBD2	-	TGTGCCACGATTTCAGTGGTAGCGGGAGGAGATGAGCAGTTCTTC	CATISVVAGGDEQFF
TRBV12-3/TRBV12-4	TRBJ2-1	-	-	TGTGCCAGCACCCTTACACGGAGCCCCTACAATGAGCAGTTCTTC	CASTLTRSPYNEQFF
TRBV13	TRBJ2-1	TRBD2	-	TGTGCCAGCACCATAGAAGGGACTAGCGGCATGTCCTACAATGAGCAGTTCTTC	CASTIEGTSGMSYNEQFF
TRBV11-2	TRBJ2-1	TRBD2	few	TGTGCCAGCAGCCCGACCCGGGCTGGACTAGCGGGAGGGGAAGAGTTCTTC	CASSPTRAGLAGGEEFF
TRBV7-8	TRBJ2-5	TRBD2	many	TGTGCCAGCAGCTCTCGACTAGCGGGGATGACTGTAGAGACCCAGTACTTC	CASSSRLAGMTVETQYF
TRBV19	TRBJ2-2	-	few	TGTGCCAGTAGTCCCCTCGGGTGGACCGGGGAGCTGTTTTTT	CASSPLGWTGELFF